The clone carrying this T cell receptor (beta chain) was observed many times. Its antigen is unidentified. Amplification of TCR beta CDR3 regions was performed using RNA transcripts as template. A first-round RT-PCR of the TCR CDR3 used the HTBI primer set. MiXCR, applied by TCRdb to the multiplex PCR reads, yields one record per CDR3 protein. The table records approximately 430,000 distinct CDR3 sequences, less than 20% of them present only once. This entry belongs to a study of T cells in Graves' hyperthyroidism and ophthalmopathy. The CDR3 covers 10 residues. With 5 bases removed from V and 4 bases from J, the gap between germline ends came to 5 bases. The germline CDR1 and CDR2 sequences are SQVTM and ANQGSEA. Overall study findings and caveats: Ophthalmopathy was predicted by the model a median of roughly 6.6 months ahead of onset.

This chain links TRBV29-1 with TRBJ1-2; D unresolved. The sequence was obtained from a woman aged 18-35 years with Graves' hyperthyroidism. What was sequenced was blood. The CDR3 DNA reads as TGCAGCGTTCTCTCCTATGGCTACACCTTC. Amino acids: CSVLSYGYTF. The variable domain in full, with the rest retrieved from reference TRBV29-1 and TRBJ1-2, is SAVISQKPSRDICQRGTSLTIQCQVDSQVTMMFWYRQQPGQSLTLIATANQGSEATYESGFVIDKFPISRPNLTFSTLTVSNMSPEDSSIYLCSVLSYGYTFGSGTRLTVV.